This section outlines one TCR beta chain sequence together with its context. Trimming stripped 2 bases from V and 8 bases from J, with 15 bases between. CDR3 length: 15 residues. CDR1 and CDR2 (germline): MNHNS, SASEGT. Sequencing was performed with immunoSEQ multiplex PCR; in TCRdb, only in-frame clones are kept and a portion is missing. The sample has approximately 24,000 clones; around 91% are singletons. These data originate in a study of preoperative IRX-2 immunotherapy in early breast cancer. Treatment in this sample: preoperative locoregional IRX-2 cytokine immunotherapy. Samples came from a phase Ib trial of preoperative locoregional IRX-2 cytokine immunotherapy.

The receptor was isolated from a human donor with breast cancer. The sample was tumor tissue, taken after IRX-2 immunotherapy. The rearrangement joins TRBV6-1 to TRBJ1-4, with a weak D call TRBD1 (6 bases). CDR3 sequence: CASSETGAGDEKLFF. The CDR3 DNA follows: TGTGCCAGCAGTGAAACGGGGGCTGGTGACGAAAAACTGTTTTTT.